Detailed here is one T cell receptor (beta chain). Its specificity is not known. The sample comes from a study of T cells in Graves' hyperthyroidism and ophthalmopathy. Study at large: Peripheral blood draws took place at initial diagnosis, ahead of any treatment.

Study results and limitations: In blood, most of the thyroid clonotypes expanded above 0.001 were also present.

RNA transcripts yielded amplified TCR beta CDR3 regions. The HTBI primer set was used in a first-round RT-PCR of the TCR CDR3. TCRdb reanalysed the multiplex PCR reads using MiXCR and keeps one entry per CDR3 protein. The sample shows around 600,000 distinct CDR3 sequences, 14% of them seen only once. Each ophthalmopathy patient scored at least 3 on the Clinical Activity Score and at least 4 on NOSPECS grade, with duration under 3 months. Diagnoses rested on clinical symptoms, serum thyroxine and TRAb, thyroid ultrasound and orbital computed tomography. CDR3 length: 11 residues. Per the germline V gene, CDR1 is DFQATT and CDR2 is SNEGSKA (reference sequence). V was clipped by 6 bases and J by 7 bases; unmatched bases: 6.

The source material was blood. This TCR was sampled from a woman aged 18-30 years with Graves' ophthalmopathy. V gene TRBV20-1 combines with J gene TRBJ2-7; 7 nucleotides align to TRBD1. CDR3 nucleotides: TGCAGTGCCCCGGGACAGTTGGAGCAGTACTTC. This codes for CSAPGQLEQYF.